These T cell receptor beta chains were read from a single sample in a study of human T cells and chemical hapten exposure. TCRdb passed the RACE reads through MiXCR, listing each CDR3 protein once. The sample lists about 160,000 distinct CDR3 sequences; around a quarter were seen once. Sequenced material: whole blood, taken in connection with sensitization to the hapten diphenylcyclopropenone (DPC). All receptors come from a young woman with alopecia areata. Some clones in this sample may be carry-over from other donors' samples. The CDR3 runs from the conserved cysteine through the conserved F or W. The D gene is left open where the match is weak. Expanded clones are given a class, and other clones once, few, many or no size at all.

V	D	size	J	CDR3	DNA
TRBV18	NA	NA	TRBJ1-1	CASSLLDRSVVNTEAFF	TGTGCCAGCTCACTTCTAGACAGGAGCGTCGTGAACACTGAAGCTTTCTTT
TRBV2	NA	few	TRBJ2-1	CASSQDSSANNEQFF	TGTGCCAGCAGCCAGGACAGCTCGGCCAACAATGAGCAGTTCTTC
TRBV19	NA	NA	TRBJ1-5	CASRRTAGNQPQHF	TGTGCCAGCCGTAGGACAGCTGGGAATCAGCCCCAGCATTTT
TRBV5-1	NA	NA	TRBJ2-1	CASSLVQSSYNEQFF	TGCGCCAGCAGCTTGGTGCAGAGCTCCTACAATGAGCAGTTCTTC
TRBV20-1	TRBD2	many	TRBJ2-1	CSARDTELAGSNEQFF	TGCAGTGCTAGAGACACGGAACTAGCGGGATCGAATGAGCAGTTCTTC
TRBV7-9	NA	NA	TRBJ2-1	CASSPTPGLTYNEQFF	TGTGCCAGCAGCCCAACCCCGGGACTGACCTACAATGAGCAGTTCTTC
TRBV9	NA	NA	TRBJ2-7	CPSSLSDIFYEQYF	TGTCCCAGCAGCCTATCCGACATTTTCTACGAGCAGTACTTC
TRBV4-1	TRBD2	NA	TRBJ2-3	CASSQVDRGDTDTQYF	TGCGCCAGCAGCCAGGTTGACCGGGGGGACACAGATACGCAGTATTTT
TRBV28	NA	NA	TRBJ1-6	CASSTSRLNNSPLHF	TGTGCCAGCAGTACGTCCAGACTAAATAATTCACCCCTCCACTTT
TRBV9	NA	few	TRBJ1-1	CASSVKPNTEAFF	TGTGCCAGCAGCGTGAAACCTAACACTGAAGCTTTCTTT
TRBV4-1	NA	NA	TRBJ1-1	CASSQASSLNTEAFF	TGCGCCAGCAGCCAAGCGTCTTCCCTGAACACTGAAGCTTTCTTT
TRBV25-1	NA	NA	TRBJ2-5	CASSDGMEVETQYF	TGTGCCAGCAGTGATGGGATGGAGGTTGAGACCCAGTACTTC
TRBV6-1	TRBD2	NA	TRBJ2-3	CASKSLAGSTDTQYF	TGTGCCAGCAAATCACTAGCGGGGAGCACAGATACGCAGTATTTT
TRBV29-1	TRBD1	NA	TRBJ1-2	CSASPGQGQSYTF	TGCAGCGCTAGTCCCGGACAGGGCCAGAGCTACACCTTC
TRBV18	NA	NA	TRBJ1-2	CASSPTYIGGYTF	TGTGCCAGCTCACCTACCTACATCGGCGGCTACACCTTC
TRBV4-1	TRBD1	few	TRBJ1-5	CASSRQGSGQPQHF	TGCGCCAGCAGCCGACAGGGATCCGGTCAGCCCCAGCATTTT
TRBV12-3/TRBV12-4	TRBD2	few	TRBJ2-3	CASRPTLAGADTQYF	TGTGCCAGCAGACCTACCCTAGCGGGGGCGGATACGCAGTATTTT
TRBV18	TRBD1	NA	TRBJ1-1	CASSHEDRMNTEAFF	TGTGCCAGCTCTCACGAGGACAGGATGAACACTGAAGCTTTCTTT
TRBV20-1	TRBD2	NA	TRBJ2-1	CSAPLLAGPKREEQFF	TGCAGTGCGCCTTTACTAGCGGGACCTAAGAGGGAGGAGCAGTTCTTC
TRBV4-1	NA	NA	TRBJ2-3	CASSSPIDTQYF	TGCGCCAGCAGTTCTCCTATCGATACGCAGTATTTT
TRBV6-2/TRBV6-3	NA	NA	TRBJ1-2	CASSSDPAKNYGYTF	TGTGCCAGCAGTTCGGACCCTGCGAAGAACTATGGCTACACCTTC
TRBV9	NA	NA	TRBJ1-5	CASSVEGGPNQPQHF	TGTGCCAGCAGCGTAGAAGGTGGCCCAAATCAGCCCCAGCATTTT
TRBV7-9	TRBD2	many	TRBJ2-1	CASSPIGTSGDNEQFF	TGTGCCAGCAGTCCGATAGGGACTAGCGGAGACAATGAGCAGTTCTTC
TRBV10-2	NA	few	TRBJ2-1	CASSVAYEQFF	TGCGCCAGCAGTGTAGCATATGAGCAGTTCTTC
TRBV6-5	NA	NA	TRBJ1-1	CASKWTRLTEAFF	TGTGCCAGCAAGTGGACGAGACTCACTGAAGCTTTCTTT
TRBV11-2	NA	NA	TRBJ1-6	CASSLDNRNNSPLHF	TGTGCCAGCAGCTTAGATAACAGGAACAATTCACCCCTCCACTTT
TRBV4-2	NA	NA	TRBJ1-2	CASRYSGALEGYTF	TGTGCCAGCAGGTATTCCGGGGCCCTGGAGGGCTACACCTTC
TRBV18	NA	few	TRBJ2-3	CASSLDDTDTQYF	TGTGCCAGCTCACTCGACGATACAGATACGCAGTATTTT
TRBV2	TRBD1	NA	TRBJ2-3	CVSYGPGQGGLSAQYF	TGTGTCAGCTACGGGCCGGGACAGGGTGGATTAAGCGCGCAGTATTTT
TRBV9	NA	NA	TRBJ2-5	CASSPRATRQETQYF	TGTGCCAGCAGCCCCCGGGCGACAAGGCAAGAGACCCAGTACTTC
TRBV6-2/TRBV6-3	NA	few	TRBJ2-7	CASRDRIPYEQYF	TGTGCCAGCAGAGACCGAATACCATACGAGCAGTACTTC
TRBV27	NA	NA	TRBJ1-2	CASSLLGNYGYTF	TGTGCCAGCAGTTTATTGGGAAACTATGGCTACACCTTC
TRBV7-2	NA	few	TRBJ1-4	CASSRTGEADGKLFF	TGTGCCAGCAGCCGCACAGGAGAAGCCGACGGAAAACTGTTTTTT
TRBV4-3	NA	few	TRBJ1-6	CASSQDRGAGYGSPLHF	TGCGCCAGCAGCCAAGATCGGGGGGCAGGATATGGGTCACCCCTCCACTTT
TRBV20-1	TRBD1	NA	TRBJ1-2	CSAKVPTGQGGGWNGYTF	TGCAGTGCTAAAGTCCCAACGGGACAGGGAGGAGGATGGAATGGCTACACCTTC
TRBV6-2/TRBV6-3	NA	NA	TRBJ2-2	CASSYKGWNTGELFF	TGTGCCAGCAGTTACAAGGGTTGGAACACCGGGGAGCTGTTTTTT
TRBV5-1	NA	few	TRBJ1-1	CASSLAQNTEAFF	TGCGCCAGCAGCTTGGCACAGAACACTGAAGCTTTCTTT
TRBV11-2	TRBD2	NA	TRBJ2-1	CASSDTSASSYNEQFF	TGTGCCAGCAGCGATACTAGCGCGAGCTCCTACAATGAGCAGTTCTTC
TRBV12-3/TRBV12-4	NA	few	TRBJ2-1	CASSLVGGTEQFF	TGTGCCAGCAGTTTAGTAGGCGGGACTGAGCAGTTCTTC
TRBV7-9	TRBD1	few	TRBJ2-4	CASSRGTGVDLAKNIQYF	TGTGCCAGCAGCCGTGGGACAGGGGTTGACTTGGCCAAAAACATTCAGTACTTC